The present entry profiles one T cell receptor (beta chain) with its context. This receptor's antigen is unknown. Base-call qualities are not available, and no considerably larger clone is one nucleotide away. The CDR3 covers 16 residues, taking in both the cysteine and the phenylalanine. Only CDR3 DNA remains: 48 bases, in frame from the first base. V is trimmed back by 2 bases and J by 3 bases, and the junction contains 5 bases that no gene match accounts for. The germline V gene supplies CDR1 SGHRS and CDR2 YFSETQ. TCRbeta CDR3 regions were amplified from genomic DNA by means of the immunoSEQ Assay, a bias-controlled multiplex PCR. Concerning the study's data processing: The number of nucleated cells in each sample was estimated by amplification of reference gene primers within the assay. To quantify the absolute abundance of each unique TCRbeta CDR3 rearrangement, sequence reads were collapsed and filtered. Productive Simpson clonality was computed per sample as the square root of Simpson's diversity index over productive rearrangements. Imported from immuneACCESS, the table was reduced by TCRdb to in-frame sequences with V and J called. These copies leave out some clones; in studies compared against another copy, an unresolved V gene accounts for under half, and the cause of the remainder is not known. That table supplies the V and J calls and clone size; D and trimming were determined from the DNA. The sample contains about 50,000 clones, more than 75% of them found a single time. The ten largest clones capture about 5% of the sample.

The entry originates in a study of blood T cell repertoires in COVID-19 (dated by TCRdb to between 2020 and 2021). General notes on the study: Samples from collaborators originated in the United States, Italy and Spain and spanned both the acute and convalescent phases of COVID-19. The material from the prospective study consisted of cDNA or gDNA derived from T cells, B-cell-depleted T cells, or PBMCs. Subjects who had been exposed to COVID-19, were actively infected with it, or had recovered from it provided the deeply sampled blood TCRbeta repertoires that made up the dataset. The repertoires were released in a freely available public database meant as a resource for research on the immune response to SARS-CoV-2. Samples came from the ongoing ImmuneRACE study (first 160 participants) plus 1,254 subjects from 6 global collaborators. The sample metadata nearly always contained a de-identified subject ID, COVID-19 status, age in years and sex. HLA class I and class II types, where available, came from metadata supplied by the sample provider rather than from assay-based typing. What the study reported, not specific to this receptor: How much clinical and demographic metadata was included differed by source and by participant, and the metadata was provided uncurated.

Enrolling through a virtual design, the prospective study's participants ranged in age from roughly 18 to 95 years and lived across approximately 25 United States geographic areas. In the prospective study, participants were assigned to cohorts based on the clinical history participants reported in a screening survey and a study questionnaire. Each participant in the prospective study had whole blood, serum and a nasopharyngeal or oropharyngeal swab collected by mobile phlebotomists. Additional blood draws and questionnaires over a roughly two-month period could optionally be provided by prospective study participants. Blood samples from the prospective study were shipped frozen or at room temperature prior to DNA extraction.

Material for sequencing was PBMCs or T cells enriched from blood (not recorded which). The rearranged segments are TRBV5-1 and TRBJ2-1, with 10 junctional bases fitting TRBD1. The sequence derives from a woman aged 45-60 years with acute COVID-19. The DNA reads TGCGCCAGCAGCTTCCAGACAGGGGGCGGCTACAATGAGCAGTTCTTC. This translates into CASSFQTGGGYNEQFF.